This is a list of T cell receptor beta chains from one sample in a study of blood T cells in healthy people across ages. MiXCR was run by TCRdb on the 5' RACE reads, yielding one entry per CDR3 protein. The sample yields some 1.1 million distinct CDR3 sequences, 35% to 45% seen once. The source material was blood. Receptors were obtained from a man aged 18 to 35 in good health. The CDR3 runs from the conserved cysteine through the conserved F or W. The D gene is left open where the match is weak. Part of the rows lack a size; the others show once, few, many or a class for expanded clones.

D: NA; size: NA; J: TRBJ1-2; V: TRBV4-1; DNA: TGCGCCAGCAGCCACTCAGCCTCGGGCTACACCTTC; CDR3: CASSHSASGYTF
D: NA; size: few; J: TRBJ2-1; V: TRBV6-6; DNA: TGTGCCAGCAGTTACTCCGGGGGCTCCAGACCCAATGAGCAGTTCTTC; CDR3: CASSYSGGSRPNEQFF
D: TRBD2; size: few; J: TRBJ2-1; V: TRBV20-1; DNA: TGCAGTGCTAGAGAGGCTAGCGGCGGAAAATACAATGAGCAGTTCTTC; CDR3: CSAREASGGKYNEQFF
D: NA; size: few; J: TRBJ2-1; V: TRBV11-2; DNA: TGTGCCAGCAGCTTAGATGGGGTGGGTGAGCAGTTCTTC; CDR3: CASSLDGVGEQFF
D: NA; size: NA; J: TRBJ1-2; V: TRBV6-2/TRBV6-3; DNA: TGTGCCAGCAGTTATCAGTTAAACTATGGCTACACCTTC; CDR3: CASSYQLNYGYTF
D: NA; size: NA; J: TRBJ2-3; V: TRBV2; DNA: TGTGCCAGCAGCGCCCTAGGGGGGAGGGGCACAGATACGCAGTATTTT; CDR3: CASSALGGRGTDTQYF
D: NA; size: few; J: TRBJ2-1; V: TRBV4-1; DNA: TGCGCCAGCAGCCAAGATCCTCCAGGGCATAATGAGCAGTTCTTC; CDR3: CASSQDPPGHNEQFF
D: NA; size: many; J: TRBJ2-4; V: TRBV6-5; DNA: TGTGCCAGCAGTAAGGGACCGAGGGGGGCCAAAAACATTCAGTACTTC; CDR3: CASSKGPRGAKNIQYF
D: NA; size: NA; J: TRBJ1-2; V: TRBV6-5; DNA: TGTGCCAGCAGTTACTCGTGGGGACGGTTATATGGCTACACCTTC; CDR3: CASSYSWGRLYGYTF
D: NA; size: few; J: TRBJ1-4; V: TRBV7-2; DNA: TGTGCCAGCAGCCCGTGGGGGCCAACTAATGAAAAACTGTTTTTT; CDR3: CASSPWGPTNEKLFF
D: NA; size: NA; J: TRBJ2-5; V: TRBV12-5; DNA: TGTGCTAGTGGTTTGGTATTTGGTTTACAAGAGACCCAGTACTTC; CDR3: CASGLVFGLQETQYF
D: NA; size: few; J: TRBJ1-6; V: TRBV12-3/TRBV12-4; DNA: TGTGCCAGCAGTCCCGGTGTGGTAATAGGTTCACCCCTCCACTTT; CDR3: CASSPGVVIGSPLHF
D: NA; size: many; J: TRBJ1-2; V: TRBV12-3/TRBV12-4; DNA: TGTGCCAGCAGCTTAGGGGGGACTAACTATGGCTACACCTTC; CDR3: CASSLGGTNYGYTF
D: NA; size: few; J: TRBJ2-5; V: TRBV6-5; DNA: TGTGCCAGCAGGCCACAGGGTTCTTGGGAGACCCAGTACTTC; CDR3: CASRPQGSWETQYF
D: NA; size: NA; J: TRBJ2-5; V: TRBV6-5; DNA: TGTGCCAGCAGTTACGCGGCAGGAATTCAAGAGACCCAGTACTTC; CDR3: CASSYAAGIQETQYF
D: NA; size: NA; J: TRBJ2-1; V: TRBV18; DNA: TGTGCCAGCTCACCATCAAAAGACACGCCGATAGGAAATGAGCAGTTCTTC; CDR3: CASSPSKDTPIGNEQFF
D: NA; size: few; J: TRBJ1-5; V: TRBV6-2/TRBV6-3; DNA: TGTGCCAGCAGTTACTCCGGGTCCCTTGGCAATCAGCCCCAGCATTTT; CDR3: CASSYSGSLGNQPQHF
D: NA; size: NA; J: TRBJ2-5; V: TRBV20-1; DNA: TGCAGTGCTCGGACACAGGGTCGTTCGGAGACCCAGTACTTC; CDR3: CSARTQGRSETQYF
D: NA; size: many; J: TRBJ2-1; V: TRBV4-3; DNA: TGCGCCAGCAGCCATCAGAGCTCCTACAATGAGCAGTTCTTC; CDR3: CASSHQSSYNEQFF
D: NA; size: few; J: TRBJ1-2; V: TRBV12-3/TRBV12-4; DNA: TGTGCCAGCAGTCAGAGGGGACTAAACTATGGCTACACCTTC; CDR3: CASSQRGLNYGYTF
D: NA; size: NA; J: TRBJ1-5; V: TRBV5-6; DNA: TGTGCCAGCAGCCTTGGATATTACGGCGAGCCCCAGCATTTT; CDR3: CASSLGYYGEPQHF
D: NA; size: once; J: TRBJ2-7; V: TRBV9; DNA: TGTGCCAGCAGCGTAGCGGTAGAACCCTACGAGCAGTACTTC; CDR3: CASSVAVEPYEQYF
D: NA; size: NA; J: TRBJ2-1; V: TRBV11-2; DNA: TGTGCCAGCAGCTTCCAGGGGGGGGACTCCTACGAGCAGTTCTTC; CDR3: CASSFQGGDSYEQFF
D: NA; size: NA; J: TRBJ1-2; V: TRBV7-2; DNA: TGTGCCAGCCGCGGGACCTCGGGTGGCTACACCTTC; CDR3: CASRGTSGGYTF
D: NA; size: NA; J: TRBJ2-3; V: TRBV24-1; DNA: TGTGCCACCAGTGAGCCAGGGTGGGAAGGCACAGATACGCAGTATTTT; CDR3: CATSEPGWEGTDTQYF
D: TRBD2; size: NA; J: TRBJ2-5; V: TRBV20-1; DNA: TGCAGTGCTAGAGGCTGGCTAGCGGAAACGACCCAGTACTTC; CDR3: CSARGWLAETTQYF
D: NA; size: NA; J: TRBJ1-2; V: TRBV14; DNA: TGTGCCAGCAGCCAAGGACACGAGGTTAACTATGGCTACACCTTC; CDR3: CASSQGHEVNYGYTF
D: NA; size: few; J: TRBJ2-5; V: TRBV7-7; DNA: TGTGCCAGCAGCTTAGGGGGGTGGACAGAACAAGAGACCCAGTACTTC; CDR3: CASSLGGWTEQETQYF
D: NA; size: few; J: TRBJ2-3; V: TRBV5-1; DNA: TGCGCCAGCAGCTTGGACCCACACACAGATACGCAGTATTTT; CDR3: CASSLDPHTDTQYF
D: NA; size: few; J: TRBJ1-1; V: TRBV2; DNA: TGTGCCAGCAGTGAAGAGGGCATCGAAGCTTTCTTT; CDR3: CASSEEGIEAFF
D: NA; size: NA; J: TRBJ1-1; V: TRBV18; DNA: TGTGCCAGCTCCCAATCAGGGGTAGTGAACACTGAAGCTTTCTTT; CDR3: CASSQSGVVNTEAFF
D: NA; size: few; J: TRBJ2-4; V: TRBV6-2/TRBV6-3; DNA: TGTGCCAGCAGTTACCTGGGTCCTCCGCGAGGAGAGCAGTACTTC; CDR3: CASSYLGPPRGEQYF
D: NA; size: once; J: TRBJ2-1; V: TRBV3-1; DNA: TGTGCCAGCAGCCAAGATGGCGGACACAATGAGCAGTTCTTC; CDR3: CASSQDGGHNEQFF
D: TRBD1; size: few; J: TRBJ2-3; V: TRBV2; DNA: TGTGCCTGCAGAAGTGGGACAGGTGCAGATACGCAGTATTTT; CDR3: CACRSGTGADTQYF